This TCR beta chain was obtained from a study of blood T cell repertoires in COVID-19. The wider study: Sample material is recorded as cDNA or gDNA derived from T cells, B-cell-depleted T cells, or PBMCs.

Authors' methods: How many nucleated cells were present was estimated from reference gene primer amplification. Produced via immunoSEQ multiplex PCR; TCRdb's table is partial and in-frame only. D and trimming were read from the DNA, whereas the V and J calls and clone size are those reported in that table. The repertoire includes roughly 250,000 clones, 80% to 85% of them detected once, and approximately 4.4% sits in the top ten. This CDR3 contains 12 residues. Losses at the gene ends were 8 bases for V and 3 bases for J; bases not matched to a gene: 3. The germline V gene encodes CDR1 MNHEY and CDR2 SMNVEV (reference sequence).

This chain connects TRBV27 to TRBJ2-7; TRBD1 matches 8 bases. The sequenced material came from peripheral blood. The clonotype originates from a man aged 50 or older with active or convalescent COVID-19. DNA of the CDR3: TGTGCCAGCGGACAGGGTAACTACGAGCAGTACTTC. This encodes CASGQGNYEQYF.